The T cell receptor beta chain described here comes from a study of blood T cells in healthy people across ages. Notes on the study in general: Among long-lived donors, naive CD4+ cells were more numerous and diversity higher than in aged donors. Observed TCR beta diversity showed a strong correlation with the percentage of naive T cells as measured by flow cytometry.

V lost 3 bases, J lost 2 bases, and 14 bases lay in between. This CDR3 has 15 amino acids. Germline-derived CDR1 and CDR2 are SGHTA and FQGNSA. Primed by a sample-barcoded 5' primer and a J-beta primer mix, a second PCR proceeded for roughly 6 to 12 cycles. Tagging of each cDNA molecule was performed by a template-switch adaptor with 12 random nucleotides. Each CDR3 protein is one row after TCRdb ran MiXCR on the 5' RACE reads. Among approximately 2,000,000 distinct CDR3 sequences, approximately 39% were seen once, and the ten largest hold approximately 22%. RNA extraction gave at least 5.5 micrograms of total RNA per sample. A remark on this clonotype: Its matching antigen is unknown.

The specimen was blood. The TCR comes from a human donor in good health. The chain has TRBV7-2 and TRBJ2-7, with D uncertain. The CDR3, as DNA: TGTGCCAGCAGCTTCACCGGCCGAAGACCCTACGAGCAGTACTTC. This gives the protein CASSFTGRRPYEQYF.